There are a few counts of the clone carrying this TCR beta chain. The data originate from a study of blood T cell repertoires in COVID-19. Study-level information: The origin of the acute and convalescent COVID-19 samples was the United States, Italy and Spain. The cDNA or gDNA used as material had been derived from T cells, B-cell-depleted T cells, or PBMCs.

Authors' analysis steps: Amplifying reference gene primers gave estimates of nucleated cell counts. The method was immunoSEQ multiplex PCR; TCRdb's version includes in-frame clones alone and lacks a portion of them. The V and J calls and clone size come from that table; D and trimming were worked out from the DNA. This table has approximately 200,000 clones, about 87% appearing once. The length of the CDR3 is 15 residues. Germline values: CDR1 MDHEN, CDR2 SYDVKM. Trimming cost V 3 bases and J 8 bases, with 19 bases left between them. The source is a woman in her 30s with acute or convalescent COVID-19. This chain links TRBV28 with TRBJ1-2; a possible D gene is TRBD1 (5 bases). The source material was peripheral blood. For the CDR3, the DNA is TGTGCCAGCAGTTTGTTACTTGCAGGGCGGCGCGGCTACACCTTC. This translates into CASSLLLAGRRGYTF.